What follows are 8 T cell receptor beta chains derived from one specimen sequenced in a study of post-analysis software for immune sequencing data. Whole-study findings and limits: Relative to controls, patients had a few TRBV segments at higher frequency, with TRBV5-6, TRBV5-1 and TRBV20-1 among these.

Each TCR beta cDNA library carried unique molecular identifiers. Via MiXCR, TCRdb re-called the PCR reads, giving one row per CDR3 protein. This sample has 180,000 or so distinct CDR3 sequences, with 29% found just once. These receptors are not linked to any known antigen. What was sequenced was blood. These receptors were collected from a girl younger than 18 with multiple sclerosis.

The table lists this clonotype with a count of one. The chain is built from TRBV4-2 and TRBJ1-2; D not resolved. Germline values: CDR1 LGHNA, CDR2 YNFKEQ. V was pared by 0 bases and J by 4 bases, with 12 bases between. The CDR3 runs 15 residues. CDR3 loop: CASSQDLGSGYGYTF. The CDR3 region has the DNA TGTGCCAGCAGCCAAGATCTCGGGTCCGGCTATGGCTACACCTTC.

This clonotype was observed at least ten times. The chain recombines TRBV5-6 with TRBJ1-1, with a possible D match to TRBD1 (6 bases). There are 14 residues in the CDR3. Trimming took off 2 bases at V and 8 bases at J, with 16 bases between the two ends. CDR1 and CDR2 (germline): SGHDT, YYEEEE. For the CDR3, the DNA is TGTGCCAGCAGCTTTTTTACGGATGGGACAGAAGCTTTCTTT. Amino acid sequence: CASSFFTDGTEAFF.

The chain couples TRBV20-1 to TRBJ2-1; TRBD2 matches 12 bases. Germline V gives CDR1 DFQATT, CDR2 SNEGSKA (reference sequence). The CDR3 extends over 13 amino acids. The J segment lost 12 bases and the V segment lost 6 bases, leaving 9 bases of the junction unmatched. The CDR3 DNA is TGCAGTGCCTCACTAGCGGGGGGAGATGGGCAGTTCTTC. Translating it yields CSASLAGGDGQFF.

This chain uses TRBV2 with TRBJ2-3; D is unresolved. V was shortened by 6 bases and J by 1 base, with 5 bases between the two germline ends. CDR1 SNHLY and CDR2 FYNNEI come from the germline V gene. The CDR3 has 12 amino acids. Here the CDR3 reads CASSGGTDTQYF. CDR3 sequence (DNA): TGTGCCAGCAGCGGAGGCACAGATACGCAGTATTTT.

This clonotype was picked up many times. The chain uses TRBV20-1 and TRBJ2-1; 12 bases line up with TRBD2. The CDR3 sequence is 18 residues long. Per the germline V gene, CDR1 is DFQATT and CDR2 is SNEGSKA (reference sequence). Germline trimming cut 1 base from V and 7 bases from J; bases unmatched to any gene: 14. The DNA for the CDR3 is TGCAGTGCTAGAGTACCACCTTCTAGCGGGAGGGCCAGGAATGAGCAGTTCTTC. Its protein product is CSARVPPSSGRARNEQFF.

The rearrangement links TRBV27 to TRBJ1-2; no clear D. Per the germline V gene, CDR1 is MNHEY and CDR2 is SMNVEV (reference sequence). This CDR3 has 14 residues. Trimming took 0 bases from V and 0 from J, leaving 5 bases between them. CDR3: CASSLSGPNYGYTF. The CDR3, as DNA: TGTGCCAGCAGTTTATCGGGCCCTAACTATGGCTACACCTTC.

This clonotype was recorded many times. The chain links TRBV12-3 or TRBV12-4 to TRBJ1-5, with 7 bases identical to TRBD1. Losses at the gene ends were 2 bases for V and 4 bases for J; bases not matched to a gene: 14. The CDR3 runs to 18 residues. CDR3 DNA: TGTGCCAGCAGTTTATCCTTTGGACAGGCGAATCTAAATCAGCCCCAGCATTTT. Protein: CASSLSFGQANLNQPQHF.

This clonotype was seen ten or more times. J is TRBJ2-7 and V is TRBV20-1, with TRBD2 identical over 11 bases. The junction had 10 bases not matched to a gene; V was cut back by 5 bases and J by 4 bases. Germline CDR1 reads DFQATT; CDR2 reads SNEGSKA (reference sequence). CDR3 size: 15 residues. The CDR3 here is CSAPMTSGAFYEQYF. In DNA, the CDR3 is TGCAGTGCTCCGATGACTAGCGGGGCCTTTTACGAGCAGTACTTC.